Listed below are T cell receptor beta chains from one sample, sequenced in a study of early T cells in non-severe SARS-CoV-2 infection. From the 5' RACE reads, TCRdb called clonotypes with MiXCR, one entry per CDR3 protein. This table holds tens of thousands of distinct CDR3 sequences, around 11% found once. This specimen was whole blood, taken at baseline. Receptors were obtained from an adult who was a healthcare worker with PCR-confirmed SARS-CoV-2 infection or an uninfected control (not recorded which). Both conserved end residues are part of each CDR3. Fields, in order: clone size, D gene, V gene, J gene, CDR3 DNA, CDR3 protein. A D gene is named only where the DNA matches it firmly. Some rows mark clone size as missing; the rest say once, few, many or name a class of expanded clone.

>-|TRBD1|TRBV11-2|TRBJ2-7
TGTGCCAGCAGCTTAGTACAGGGGGTGTACGAGCAGTACTTC
CASSLVQGVYEQYF
>-|-|TRBV18|TRBJ2-6
TGTGCCAGCTCACCTACGCAGGGGAGAGGGGCCAACGTCCTGACTTTC
CASSPTQGRGANVLTF
>-|-|TRBV6-5|TRBJ1-6
TGTGCCAGCAGTGGATACGGGCAGGGAGCCCCCCGATCACCCCTCCACTTT
CASSGYGQGAPRSPLHF
>few|-|TRBV12-3/TRBV12-4|TRBJ2-3
TGTGCCAGCAGGGGGTCCACAGATACGCAGTATTTT
CASRGSTDTQYF
>many|TRBD1|TRBV9|TRBJ2-1
TGTGCCAGCAGCGTAGGGGCCGACAGGGGAGGCAATGAGCAGTTCTTC
CASSVGADRGGNEQFF
>-|-|TRBV7-9|TRBJ1-1
TGTGCCAGCAGCTTAGGGCAGGGGATGAACACTGAAGCTTTCTTT
CASSLGQGMNTEAFF
>-|TRBD1|TRBV4-2|TRBJ1-4
TGTGCCAGCAGCCAAGAAGGACAGGGCAGGAATGAAAAACTGTTTTTT
CASSQEGQGRNEKLFF
>-|-|TRBV18|TRBJ2-7
TGTGCCAGCTCACCATGGGGACTCACCCTACCTCCATCCTACGAGCAGTACTTC
CASSPWGLTLPPSYEQYF
>many|TRBD2|TRBV7-3|TRBJ2-7
TGTGCCAGCAGCCCCCTCGGACTAGCGGGCGGCGAGCAGTACTTC
CASSPLGLAGGEQYF
>-|-|TRBV7-6|TRBJ2-7
TGTGCCAGCAGCTCGCCAGGGGTGTACGAGCAGTACTTC
CASSSPGVYEQYF
>many|-|TRBV7-8|TRBJ2-3
TGTGCCAGCAGCTTAGGCGGCCTGGATACGCAGTATTTT
CASSLGGLDTQYF
>-|-|TRBV2|TRBJ2-2
TGTGCCAGCAGTGAACGACAGACCAACACCGGGGAGCTGTTTTTT
CASSERQTNTGELFF
>-|-|TRBV10-1|TRBJ2-7
TGCGCCAGCGTTACTACAAGGAGCTCCTACGAGCAGTACTTC
CASVTTRSSYEQYF
>-|TRBD2|TRBV4-1|TRBJ2-3
TGCGCCAGCAACCTTCTAGCGGGGGAAGGAGATACGCAGTATTTT
CASNLLAGEGDTQYF
>-|-|TRBV5-4|TRBJ2-3
TGTGCCAGCAGCTCCGGGACCCTAAGGGGCACAGATACGCAGTATTTT
CASSSGTLRGTDTQYF
>-|-|TRBV7-9|TRBJ1-2
TGTGCCAGCAGCGGTACCCTCTCAGGAGGGCGGAACTATGGCTACACCTTC
CASSGTLSGGRNYGYTF
>-|-|TRBV18|TRBJ1-1
TGTGCCAGCTCACCCAGGGCGGACAGCACTGAAGCTTTCTTT
CASSPRADSTEAFF
>few|TRBD1|TRBV12-3/TRBV12-4|TRBJ1-1
TGTGCCAGCACTCTGGGACAGGGGAAGACTGAAGCTTTCTTT
CASTLGQGKTEAFF